This passage covers 25 T cell receptor beta chains from one sample sequenced in a study of blood T cell repertoires in COVID-19. The table came from immunoSEQ multiplex PCR; TCRdb's copy has only in-frame clones and leaves some out. The table has 200,000 to 250,000 clones, 82% seen once. The specimen was peripheral blood. The receptors derive from an elderly woman with COVID-19, enrolled during active disease.

The chain employs TRBV3-1 (or the pseudogene TRBV3-2) and TRBJ1-2, with 8 bases aligning to TRBD1. CDR1 is LGHDT and CDR2 is YNNKEL in the germline V gene (reference sequence). The trim removed 4 bases at V and 12 bases at J, leaving 10 bases unmatched. This CDR3 contains 13 residues. As DNA, the CDR3 is TGTGCCAGCAGCCGCGGGGACAGGAGTAGTGACACCTTC. Encoded protein: CASSRGDRSSDTF.

Written as DNA, the CDR3 is TGTGCCTGGAGTGTGGCGGTCAATTCACCCCTCCACTTT. Protein sequence: CAWSVAVNSPLHF. This chain links TRBV30 with TRBJ1-6; D unresolved. Trimming left V 0 bases short and J 7 bases short, with 7 bases between. The CDR3 consists of 13 residues. CDR1 and CDR2 from the germline V gene are GTSNPN and SVGIG (reference sequence).

The genes are TRBV4-1 and TRBJ2-1; 12 bases fit TRBD2. CDR1 is MGHRA, CDR2 YSYEKL, per germline. This CDR3 contains 17 residues. V dropped 4 bases and J dropped 0; count of bases not matched to a gene: 4. The CDR3 nucleotides read TGCGCCAGCAGCCTTACTAGCGGGGGGCCCTCCTACAATGAGCAGTTCTTC. Its translation is CASSLTSGGPSYNEQFF.

This clone was picked up a small number of times. The V call is TRBV30, the J call TRBJ1-6, with 7 bases fitting TRBD1. The V gene's germline CDR1 is GTSNPN and CDR2 SVGIG (reference sequence). The V segment lost 2 bases and the J segment 3 bases; nucleotides outside the gene matches: 10. This CDR3 contains 17 residues. As DNA, the CDR3 is TGTGCCTGGAGTACTTACAGGGGATCCGACTATAATTCACCCCTCCACTTT. The encoded protein is CAWSTYRGSDYNSPLHF.

DNA of the CDR3: TGTGCTAGTAGCCCAGCGGGAGGAATGTACAATGAGCAGTTCTTC. Translation: CASSPAGGMYNEQFF. This chain joins TRBV12-5 and TRBJ2-1; 9 bases align to TRBD2. This CDR3 comprises 15 residues. After removal of 8 bases from V and 4 bases from J, the junction contained 9 bases not matched to a gene. Looked up from germline, CDR1 is LGHNT and CDR2 is FRNRAP.

This rearrangement joins TRBV18 to TRBJ2-1; 7 bases line up with TRBD1. Germline CDR1 is KGHSH and CDR2 is LQKENI. The J segment lost 7 bases and the V segment lost 3 bases, leaving 12 bases of the junction unmatched. There are 16 residues in the CDR3. CDR3 region: CASSPDRQGKFNEQFF. CDR3 DNA sequence: TGTGCCAGCTCACCCGACAGACAGGGTAAATTTAATGAGCAGTTCTTC.

This sequence joins TRBV18 and TRBJ2-3; no clear D. CDR1 and CDR2 (germline): KGHSH, LQKENI. The CDR3 totals 12 residues. Trimming cost V 2 bases and J 5 bases, with 5 bases left between them. The CDR3 DNA reads as TGTGCCAGCTCACCAATTCAAGATACGCAGTATTTT. It codes for CASSPIQDTQYF.

The V call is TRBV11-2, the J call TRBJ2-7; D possibly corresponds to TRBD2 (5 bases). The CDR3 has 15 amino acids. The germline gives CDR1 SGHAT, CDR2 FQNNGV. The germline V and J ends were trimmed by 5 bases and 3 bases, with 17 bases remaining between them. CDR3 loop: CASSDSETGIYEQYF. CDR3 sequence (DNA): TGTGCCAGCAGCGACTCAGAGACCGGGATCTACGAGCAGTACTTC.

The chain couples TRBV2 to TRBJ1-2; TRBD1 matches at 7 bases. The ends lost 5 bases at V and 8 bases at J; junction bases unmatched: 8. Germline V lookup: CDR1 SNHLY, CDR2 FYNNEI. The CDR3 length is 13 residues. CDR3 residues: CASSQTGEYGYTF. The CDR3 DNA is TGTGCCAGCAGTCAAACAGGGGAGTACGGCTACACCTTC.

This clone was detected a few times. The chain recombines TRBV3-1 (or the pseudogene TRBV3-2) with TRBJ1-2; unclear D gene. Looked up from germline, CDR1 is LGHDT and CDR2 is YNNKEL (reference sequence). The CDR3 consists of 13 residues. Trimming removed 4 bases at V and 4 bases at J, with 10 bases between. CDR3 sequence reads: CASSPLWAYGYTF. CDR3 nucleotide sequence: TGTGCCAGCAGCCCCCTATGGGCCTATGGCTACACCTTC.

The chain couples TRBV7-2 to TRBJ2-7; 9 bases are a match to TRBD1. Germline values: CDR1 SGHTA, CDR2 FQGNSA. V was pared by 3 bases and J by 2 bases, with 2 bases of the junction left unmatched. This CDR3 is 14 amino acids long. The CDR3 loop reads CASSFGQGPYEQYF. CDR3 DNA sequence: TGTGCCAGCAGCTTTGGACAGGGGCCCTACGAGCAGTACTTC.

The chain combines TRBV9 with TRBJ2-6, with no clear D. V lost 4 bases, J lost 1 base, and 15 bases lay in between. Germline V lookup: CDR1 SGDLS, CDR2 YYNGEE. The CDR3 consists of 17 residues. The chain's CDR3 is CASSPDPGASGANVLTF. For the CDR3, the DNA is TGTGCCAGCAGCCCCGACCCAGGCGCGTCTGGGGCCAACGTCCTGACTTTC.

The rearrangement links TRBV28 to TRBJ1-2; 8 nucleotides match TRBD1. The CDR3 is made up of 13 amino acids. Germline CDR1 is MDHEN and CDR2 is SYDVKM. J was trimmed by 5 bases and V by 5 bases; bases with no gene match: 4. Here the CDR3 DNA reads TGTGCCAGCAGTATAAGGACAGGGTATGGCTACACCTTC. Amino acid sequence: CASSIRTGYGYTF.

DNA of the CDR3: TGTGCCAGCAGCTTAGGGGCTAGCGGGAGGGCGAAGCGGTTCTTC. Residues: CASSLGASGRAKRFF. This chain joins TRBV7-2 and TRBJ2-1, with 12 bases aligning to TRBD2. The V gene end was trimmed by 1 base and the J gene end by 15 bases; junction bases not matched to a gene: 10. From germline, CDR1 is SGHTA and CDR2 FQGNSA. This CDR3 contains 15 residues.

This chain uses TRBV18 with TRBJ1-1; 7 nucleotides align to TRBD1. In germline, CDR1 is KGHSH, CDR2 LQKENI. This CDR3 has 14 residues. Losses at the gene ends were 5 bases for V and 3 bases for J; bases not matched to a gene: 6. This CDR3 is CASSLQGQDTEAFF. The CDR3, as DNA: TGTGCCAGCTCATTACAGGGGCAGGACACTGAAGCTTTCTTT.

V usage is TRBV5-1 and J usage is TRBJ2-3; D is undetermined. CDR1 is SGHRS, CDR2 YFSETQ, per germline. V lost 2 bases, J lost 2 bases, and 9 bases lay in between. This CDR3 spans 14 amino acids. CDR3 region: CASSFAGSTDTQYF. The CDR3, as DNA: TGCGCCAGCAGCTTTGCCGGGTCCACAGATACGCAGTATTTT. Complete variable domain (other parts from reference TRBV5-1 and TRBJ2-3): KAGVTQTPRYLIKTRGQQVTLSCSPISGHRSVSWYQQTPGQGLQFLFEYFSETQRNKGNFPGRFSGRQFSNSRSEMNVSTLELGDSALYLCASSFAGSTDTQYFGPGTRLTVL.

The J gene is TRBJ2-7, the V gene TRBV2; D unclear. V lost 3 bases and J lost 2, with 11 bases in between. Per germline, CDR1 SNHLY and CDR2 FYNNEI. The CDR3 sequence is 14 residues long. The CDR3 sequence is CASSDRRPTYEQYF. In DNA form, the CDR3 reads TGTGCCAGCAGTGATCGCAGGCCAACCTACGAGCAGTACTTC.

The chain employs TRBV9 and TRBJ2-3, with TRBD1 identical over 9 bases. CDR1 and CDR2 from the germline V gene are SGDLS and YYNGEE. Germline trimming cut 0 bases from V and 5 bases from J; bases unmatched to any gene: 4. The CDR3 contains 15 residues. The CDR3 spells CASSVATGGGDTQYF. The CDR3 DNA reads TGTGCCAGCAGCGTAGCGACAGGGGGTGGAGATACGCAGTATTTT.

This chain joins TRBV6-2 or TRBV6-3 and TRBJ2-7; 8 nucleotides match TRBD2. Per germline, CDR1 MNHEY and CDR2 SVGEGT. V shed 5 bases, J shed 5 bases, and the junction held 11 bases outside the gene matches. The length of the CDR3 is 15 residues. Here the CDR3 reads CASSPPASGGDEQYF. CDR3 nucleotides: TGTGCCAGCAGTCCCCCGGCCAGCGGGGGAGACGAGCAGTACTTC.

The V gene is TRBV5-1, the J gene TRBJ2-7; tentative D call: TRBD1 (5 bases). V dropped 7 bases and J dropped 6 bases, with 20 bases sitting between them. The germline V gene has CDR1 SGHRS and CDR2 YFSETQ. The CDR3 covers 14 residues. Here the CDR3 reads CASGPAPGWAEQYF. As DNA, the CDR3 is TGCGCCAGCGGCCCAGCCCCAGGGTGGGCCGAGCAGTACTTC.

The chain has TRBV6-5 and TRBJ1-4; possibly TRBD1 for D (5 bases). V was clipped by 0 bases and J by 5 bases, with 10 bases between them. CDR1 is MNHEY, CDR2 SVGAGI, per germline. CDR3 length: 15 amino acids. The CDR3 loop reads CASSYSVRENEKLFF. The CDR3, as DNA: TGTGCCAGCAGTTACTCGGTCAGGGAAAATGAAAAACTGTTTTTT.

This chain joins TRBV5-4 and TRBJ2-5; D remains unclear. This CDR3 is built from 15 residues. CDR1 is SGHNT and CDR2 is YYREEE in the germline V gene (reference sequence). Trimming stripped 3 bases from V and 4 bases from J, with 16 bases between. This CDR3 reads CASSSRPGFSETQYF. The CDR3 DNA reads as TGTGCCAGCAGCTCTAGGCCTGGATTCTCAGAGACCCAGTACTTC. The full variable domain, completed using reference TRBV5-4 and TRBJ2-5, is ETGVTQSPTHLIKTRGQQVTLRCSSQSGHNTVSWYQQALGQGPQFIFQYYREEENGRGNFPPRFSGLQFPNYSSELNVNALELDDSALYLCASSSRPGFSETQYFGPGTRLLVL.

The CDR3 DNA follows: TGTGCCAGCAGTTACGGAGAGGCCAACGAGCAGTACTTC. Translated: CASSYGEANEQYF. The V call is TRBV6-6, the J call TRBJ2-7; unclear D gene. V lost 2 bases, J lost 5 bases, and 10 bases lay in between. The CDR3 runs to 13 residues. CDR1 MNHNY and CDR2 SVGAGI come from the germline V gene (reference sequence).

V usage is TRBV5-1 and J usage is TRBJ1-3, with TRBD1 identical over 7 bases. The length of the CDR3 is 15 residues. The ends lost 2 bases at V and 4 bases at J; junction bases unmatched: 6. Germline V lookup: CDR1 SGHRS, CDR2 YFSETQ. The CDR3 coding sequence is TGCGCCAGCAGCTTTGGGACAGCAACGGGAAACACCATATATTTT. Its translation is CASSFGTATGNTIYF.

The chain combines TRBV7-8 with TRBJ1-1, with D maybe TRBD1 (6 bases). V was shortened by 5 bases and J by 5 bases, with 15 bases between the two germline ends. Germline values: CDR1 SGHVS, CDR2 FQNEAQ. CDR3 length: 14 amino acids. The CDR3 DNA is TGTGCCAGCAGCCTTGAAGGGGGATGGACTGAAGCTTTCTTT. Translated, it gives CASSLEGGWTEAFF.